These 29 T cell receptor beta chains were sequenced from one sample in a study of blood T cell repertoires in COVID-19. Using immunoSEQ multiplex PCR, the repertoire was profiled, and TCRdb retains in-frame clones only, with some absent. Counted here are about 190,000 clones, approximately 90% occurring once; the ten biggest clones make up approximately 0.48%. Material for sequencing was peripheral blood. Receptors originate from a man over 45 with acute or convalescent COVID-19.

The chain employs TRBV28 and TRBJ2-2; D is possibly TRBD2 (6 bases). CDR1 and CDR2 (germline): MDHEN, SYDVKM. V shed 6 bases and J shed 4 bases, with 12 bases lying between them. The CDR3 extends over 14 amino acids. The CDR3 here is CASRGGGSTGELFF. The CDR3 nucleotides are TGTGCCAGCAGGGGTGGAGGGTCCACCGGGGAGCTGTTTTTT.

The V call is TRBV28, the J call TRBJ1-2, with D uncertain. CDR3 size: 16 residues. Per the germline V gene, CDR1 is MDHEN and CDR2 is SYDVKM. V gave up 5 bases and J gave up 0 bases, with 16 bases separating them. CDR3 DNA sequence: TGTGCCAGCAGTCCCCCCCCACGGTTAGCTAACTATGGCTACACCTTC. Translating it yields CASSPPPRLANYGYTF.

This chain links TRBV6-5 with TRBJ1-5, with 10 nucleotides matching TRBD1. The J segment lost 9 bases and the V segment lost 6 bases, leaving 5 bases of the junction unmatched. Germline assignment: CDR1 MNHEY and CDR2 SVGAGI. This CDR3 contains 13 residues. In DNA form, the CDR3 reads TGTGCCAGCAGCGACAGGGGGCTTCGGCCCCAGCATTTT. Its translation is CASSDRGLRPQHF.

The chain combines TRBV28 with TRBJ1-6, with 10 bases aligning to TRBD1. Germline V gene sequence: CDR1 MDHEN, CDR2 SYDVKM. V was pared by 2 bases and J by 7 bases, with 2 bases of the junction left unmatched. The CDR3 sequence is 15 residues long. The chain's CDR3 is CASSLKGQGNSPLHF. The CDR3, as DNA: TGTGCCAGCAGTTTAAAGGGACAGGGGAATTCACCCCTCCACTTT.

Here the CDR3 reads CASSGGYLPQHF. The CDR3 DNA is TGTGCCAGCAGTGGGGGGTATCTGCCCCAGCATTTT. The chain carries TRBV28 and TRBJ1-5; D is perhaps TRBD1 (5 bases). CDR3 length equals 12 residues. Looked up from germline, CDR1 is MDHEN and CDR2 is SYDVKM. V was cut by 5 bases and J by 9 bases, with 11 bases left in between.

A single count supports this clone. The chain couples TRBV3-1 (or the pseudogene TRBV3-2) to TRBJ1-4; maybe TRBD1 (6 bases). This CDR3 region has 15 residues. The germline V and J ends were trimmed by 1 base and 8 bases, with 14 bases remaining between them. Germline lookup yields CDR1 LGHDT and CDR2 YNNKEL (reference sequence). The CDR3 protein is CASSQGPDRSEKLFF. Written as DNA, the CDR3 is TGTGCCAGCAGCCAAGGTCCCGACAGGTCCGAAAAACTGTTTTTT.

The chain carries TRBV27 and TRBJ1-2, with TRBD1 identical over 8 bases. Looked up from germline, CDR1 is MNHEY and CDR2 is SMNVEV (reference sequence). This CDR3 region has 12 residues. V shed 5 bases and J 8 bases; nucleotides not matched to a gene: 4. The CDR3 loop is CASSGQGRGYTF. As DNA, the CDR3 is TGTGCCAGCAGTGGACAGGGTCGAGGCTACACCTTC.

The J gene is TRBJ2-1, the V gene TRBV7-6; TRBD2 matches 10 bases. The CDR3 sequence is 15 residues long. Per the germline V gene, CDR1 is SGHVS and CDR2 is FNYEAQ. Unmatched junction bases numbered 9, after V lost 3 bases and J lost 10 bases. CDR3 loop: CASSLYSGRAGEQFF. In nucleotides, the CDR3 is TGTGCCAGCAGCTTGTACAGCGGGAGGGCCGGAGAGCAGTTCTTC.

The V gene is TRBV24-1, the J gene TRBJ2-1; D gene uncertain. Trimming pared 4 bases from V and 5 bases from J, leaving 14 bases between. The CDR3 sequence is 15 residues long. From germline, CDR1 is KGHDR and CDR2 SFDVKD. CDR3 in amino acids: CATSDRGPPNNEQFF. Written as DNA, the CDR3 is TGTGCCACCAGTGACCGAGGTCCTCCCAACAATGAGCAGTTCTTC.

The rearrangement joins TRBV3-1 (or the pseudogene TRBV3-2) to TRBJ1-4, with 8 nucleotides matching TRBD1. J lost 7 bases, V lost 1 base, and 8 bases had no gene match. The germline V gene has CDR1 LGHDT and CDR2 YNNKEL (reference sequence). This CDR3 has 16 amino acids. In DNA form, the CDR3 reads TGTGCCAGCAGCCAAGCAGGGACAGGCAGGGCTGAAAAACTGTTTTTT. This codes for CASSQAGTGRAEKLFF.

The chain combines TRBV7-8 with TRBJ1-1, with 8 bases that match TRBD1. The J segment lost 1 base and the V segment lost 4 bases, leaving 5 bases of the junction unmatched. In germline, CDR1 is SGHVS, CDR2 FQNEAQ. This CDR3 comprises 15 residues. CDR3 in DNA: TGTGCCAGCAGCTCCCAGGGGACAGGGAACACTGAAGCTTTCTTT. This gives the protein CASSSQGTGNTEAFF.

The rearrangement joins TRBV11-3 to TRBJ1-2, with TRBD1 identical over 7 bases. The CDR3 runs 14 residues. Losses at the gene ends were 1 base for V and 3 bases for J; bases not matched to a gene: 2. Germline V gene sequence: CDR1 SGHNT, CDR2 YENEEA. This chain's CDR3 is CASSLVDRDYGYTF. CDR3 bases: TGTGCCAGCAGCTTAGTAGACAGGGACTATGGCTACACCTTC. Filled out from reference TRBV11-3 and TRBJ1-2, the complete variable domain reads EAGVVQSPRYKIIEKKQPVAFWCNPISGHNTLYWYLQNLGQGPELLIRYENEEAVDDSQLPKDRFSAERLKGVDSTLKIQPAELGDSAVYLCASSLVDRDYGYTFGSGTRLTVV.

The V and J genes are TRBV6-2 or TRBV6-3 and TRBJ2-7; tentatively, D is TRBD2 (5 bases). Germline CDR1 MNHEY, CDR2 SVGEGT. The V end lost 6 bases, the J end lost 2 bases, and 8 bases lay between the germline ends. This CDR3 spans 12 amino acids. CDR3 in DNA: TGTGCCAGCAGCCACGGGGCCTACGAGCAGTACGTC. Its translation: CASSHGAYEQYV.

The rearrangement links TRBV30 to TRBJ2-7; maybe TRBD2 (6 bases). The CDR3 runs 11 residues. Germline V gene data show CDR1 as GTSNPN and CDR2 as SVGIG (reference sequence). The V gene lost 8 bases and the J gene lost 5 bases, with 13 bases spanning the gap. The CDR3 is CARSWGDEQYF. The CDR3, as DNA: TGTGCCCGCTCTTGGGGGGACGAGCAGTACTTC.

This clone came up once. V is TRBV5-1 and J is TRBJ1-4, with 8 bases aligning to TRBD1. Germline CDR1 reads SGHRS; CDR2 reads YFSETQ. The CDR3 consists of 14 residues. Trimming at V came to 2 bases and at J to 6 bases, leaving 3 bases not matched to a gene. The chain's CDR3 is CASSFGQGDEKLFF. CDR3 sequence (DNA): TGCGCCAGCAGCTTTGGACAGGGTGATGAAAAACTGTTTTTT.

This rearrangement joins TRBV5-1 to TRBJ2-7, with 11 positions matching TRBD1. With V trimmed by 0 bases and J by 5 bases, 1 base remained unmatched. This CDR3 comprises 14 residues. Germline lookup yields CDR1 SGHRS and CDR2 YFSETQ. CDR3 bases: TGCGCCAGCAGCTTGGAGGGACAGGGGGACGAGCAGTACGTC. Translated: CASSLEGQGDEQYV.

This chain connects TRBV5-1 to TRBJ2-2; 10 nucleotides align to TRBD2. The CDR3 totals 16 residues. Trimming took 5 bases from V and 1 from J; bases not matched to a gene: 5. The germline gives CDR1 SGHRS, CDR2 YFSETQ. CDR3 DNA sequence: TGCGCCAGCAGTTTCCGGACTAGCGGGAACACCGGGGAGCTGTTTTTT. Protein product: CASSFRTSGNTGELFF.

This clone showed up just a few times. The chain combines TRBV3-1 (or the pseudogene TRBV3-2) with TRBJ2-3, with TRBD2 matching over 8 bases. The CDR3 covers 17 residues. Germline V gives CDR1 LGHDT, CDR2 YNNKEL (reference sequence). The J segment lost 1 base and the V segment lost 4 bases, leaving 10 bases of the junction unmatched. The CDR3 nucleotides read TGTGCCAGCAGCCTGAGACGTTGGCGGGGGGGCACAGATACGCAGTATTTT. This codes for CASSLRRWRGGTDTQYF.

This clone appeared a single time. The chain uses TRBV20-1 and TRBJ1-2; D not certain. The CDR3 has 11 amino acids. Trimming took 6 bases from V and 5 from J, leaving 10 bases between them. CDR1 and CDR2 from the germline V gene are DFQATT and SNEGSKA (reference sequence). The CDR3 region is CSALGEYGYTF. The CDR3 DNA reads as TGCAGTGCGCTCGGGGAATATGGCTACACCTTC.

V and J are TRBV30 and TRBJ1-1, with TRBD1 as a possible D gene (5 bases). CDR3 length: 12 amino acids. Per the germline V gene, CDR1 is GTSNPN and CDR2 is SVGIG (reference sequence). The V end lost 3 bases, the J end lost 0 bases, and 5 bases lay between the germline ends. The CDR3 loop is CAWSRVNTEAFF. The CDR3 bases are TGTGCCTGGAGCAGGGTGAACACTGAAGCTTTCTTT.

V gene TRBV19 combines with J gene TRBJ2-7; 13 bases are shared with TRBD2. CDR1 is LNHDA, CDR2 SQIVND, per germline (reference sequence). J lost 5 bases, V lost 5 bases, and 9 bases had no gene match. This CDR3 has 16 amino acids. The CDR3 nucleotides read TGTGCCAGTAGTCTCCGGACTAGCGGGAGTGCCCACGAGCAGTACTTC. Translated: CASSLRTSGSAHEQYF. Combining the CDR3 with reference TRBV19 and TRBJ2-7 gives the whole variable domain DGGITQSPKYLFRKEGQNVTLSCEQNLNHDAMYWYRQDPGQGLRLIYYSQIVNDFQKGDIAEGYSVSREKKESFPLTVTSAQKNPTAFYLCASSLRTSGSAHEQYFGPGTRLTVT.

This rearrangement joins TRBV27 to TRBJ1-1; 12 bases are shared with TRBD1. Trimming removed 10 bases from V and 11 bases from J; junction bases left unmatched: 11. Germline lookup yields CDR1 MNHEY and CDR2 SMNVEV (reference sequence). The CDR3 extends over 13 amino acids. Written as DNA, the CDR3 is TGTGCCACCACCGGGACAGGGGGCGAGAGGGCTTTCTTT. Translated: CATTGTGGERAFF.

This chain connects TRBV18 to TRBJ2-3; 14 positions agree with TRBD2. The CDR3 contains 17 residues. Looked up from germline, CDR1 is KGHSH and CDR2 is LQKENI. V trimming: 3 bases; J trimming: 5 bases; junction bases outside the gene matches: 7. CDR3 loop: CASSPYLGLAGEDTQYF. The CDR3 coding sequence is TGTGCCAGCTCACCTTACTTGGGACTAGCGGGAGAAGATACGCAGTATTTT.

The genes are TRBV28 and TRBJ2-5, with TRBD1 as a possible D gene (5 bases). Between the trimmed V and J ends, which lost 2 bases and 4 bases, there was a span of 14 bases. Germline CDR1 and CDR2: MDHEN and SYDVKM. The length of the CDR3 is 15 residues. The CDR3 is CASSLRGAYSETQYF. Here the CDR3 DNA reads TGTGCCAGCAGTTTAAGGGGCGCGTACTCAGAGACCCAGTACTTC.

The genes are TRBV10-2 and TRBJ2-7, with D hard to call. The germline V gene has CDR1 WSHSY and CDR2 SAAADI. This CDR3 is 12 amino acids long. V lost 6 bases and J 0 bases, leaving 6 bases between the germline ends. The CDR3 region is CASRQSSYEQYF. The CDR3 region has the DNA TGCGCCAGCAGACAGAGCTCCTACGAGCAGTACTTC.

CDR3 in DNA: TGTGCCATCAGTCCGCGGGGGTCCTACGAGCAGTACTTC. It encodes CAISPRGSYEQYF. The J gene is TRBJ2-7, the V gene TRBV10-3, with 7 bases identical to TRBD2. The CDR3 has 13 amino acids. CDR1 is ENHRY, CDR2 SYGVKD, per germline. V lost 5 bases to trimming and J lost 1 base; unmatched junction nucleotides: 2.

The chain combines TRBV20-1 with TRBJ2-3; D gene ambiguous. There are 12 residues in the CDR3. Trimming took off 3 bases at V and 6 bases at J, with 10 bases between the two ends. Germline values: CDR1 DFQATT, CDR2 SNEGSKA (reference sequence). CDR3 nucleotide sequence: TGCAGTGCTAGTTTGACACGGGATACGCAGTATTTT. Translating it yields CSASLTRDTQYF.

The V and J genes are TRBV27 and TRBJ2-2, with a weak D call TRBD2 (6 bases). V was trimmed by 1 base and J by 4 bases, leaving 10 bases between them. The CDR3 totals 15 residues. Germline V lookup: CDR1 MNHEY, CDR2 SMNVEV (reference sequence). The CDR3 bases are TGTGCCAGCAGTTTATTCCCCGGGGGCACCGGGGAGCTGTTTTTT. As protein: CASSLFPGGTGELFF.

This chain joins TRBV28 and TRBJ1-4; the match to TRBD1 covers 7 bases. The CDR3 covers 16 residues. In germline, CDR1 is MDHEN, CDR2 SYDVKM. V was clipped by 6 bases and J by 1 base; unmatched bases: 8. CDR3 sequence reads: CASSPLGTVTNEKLFF. The DNA of the CDR3 is TGTGCCAGCAGCCCCCTTGGGACAGTAACTAATGAAAAACTGTTTTTT.